The 8 T cell receptor beta chains in this list originate from one sample, sequenced in a study of T-cell reconstitution after alpha-beta-depleted transplantation in children. The library targeted TCRbeta and was prepared with unique molecular identifiers. Each CDR3 protein is one row after TCRdb ran MiXCR on the PCR reads. The sample consists of fewer than 700,000 distinct CDR3 sequences, 10% to 15% of them appearing once. The sequencing used PBMCs, mostly from graft donor cells, collected 360 days after TCRalphabeta/CD19-depleted stem cell transplant. These receptors came from a male patient younger than 18 who had a stem cell transplant for acute myeloid leukemia, so the T cells may come from the graft donor.

The rearrangement links TRBV5-1 to TRBJ2-7; 11 positions match TRBD1. CDR3 size: 15 residues. The germline V gene encodes CDR1 SGHRS and CDR2 YFSETQ. V dropped 1 base and J dropped 5; count of bases not matched to a gene: 5. CDR3 sequence: CASSLIRTGGHEQYF. The CDR3 region has the DNA TGCGCCAGCAGCTTGATTCGGACAGGGGGCCACGAGCAGTACTTC. The variable domain in full, with the rest retrieved from reference TRBV5-1 and TRBJ2-7, is KAGVTQTPRYLIKTRGQQVTLSCSPISGHRSVSWYQQTPGQGLQFLFEYFSETQRNKGNFPGRFSGRQFSNSRSEMNVSTLELGDSALYLCASSLIRTGGHEQYFGPGTRLTVT.

A few counts support this clonotype. The gene calls are TRBV28 and TRBJ1-2; D gene unclear. The germline CDR1 and CDR2 sequences are MDHEN and SYDVKM. The V end lost 4 bases, the J end lost 3 bases, and 6 bases lay between the germline ends. This CDR3 has 12 amino acids. CDR3 nucleotide sequence: TGTGCCAGCAGTTCGACGGACTATGGCTACACCTTC. Its protein product is CASSSTDYGYTF.

The rearrangement joins TRBV7-8 to TRBJ2-7; D gene unclear. Germline V gives CDR1 SGHVS, CDR2 FQNEAQ. Trimming cost V 1 base and J 3 bases, with 16 bases left between them. The CDR3 has 16 amino acids. The CDR3 sequence is CASSLERSGPDYEQYF. CDR3 DNA sequence: TGTGCCAGCAGCTTAGAAAGGAGTGGGCCTGACTACGAGCAGTACTTC.

V and J are TRBV7-2 and TRBJ1-5; 11 bases fit TRBD1. The germline V gene encodes CDR1 SGHTA and CDR2 FQGNSA. The V segment lost 5 bases and the J segment 9 bases; nucleotides outside the gene matches: 6. CDR3 length: 14 amino acids. CDR3 sequence (DNA): TGTGCCAGCAGCCCCCGGACAGGGGGCCTGCCCCAGCATTTT. Amino acid sequence: CASSPRTGGLPQHF.

This clonotype was counted a few times. The chain is built from TRBV29-1 and TRBJ2-7, with 7 bases matching TRBD2. The CDR3 totals 16 residues. Trimming at V came to 7 bases and at J to 2 bases, leaving 17 bases not matched to a gene. Germline values: CDR1 SQVTM, CDR2 ANQGSEA. For the CDR3, the DNA is TGCAGCGCAAGAGGTCTGCGGGAGAAAGCCCCCTACGAGCAGTACTTC. Its translation is CSARGLREKAPYEQYF.

The chain combines TRBV28 with TRBJ1-6; TRBD1 might be the D (5 bases). The CDR3 length is 14 residues. Germline CDR1 MDHEN, CDR2 SYDVKM. V was cut by 5 bases and J by 4 bases, with 9 bases left in between. CDR3 DNA sequence: TGTGCCAGCAGTAGCAGGGATTATAATTCACCCCTCCACTTT. Protein: CASSSRDYNSPLHF.

The sample holds a few counts of this clonotype. The chain joins TRBV29-1 to TRBJ2-3, with D hard to call. The CDR3 spans 12 residues. Between the trimmed V and J ends, which lost 6 bases and 1 base, there was a span of 8 bases. The germline V gene has CDR1 SQVTM and CDR2 ANQGSEA. DNA of the CDR3: TGCAGCGTAATGGACGGCACAGATACGCAGTATTTT. Its translation: CSVMDGTDTQYF.

This clonotype was recorded many times. The V gene is TRBV23-1, the J gene TRBJ2-3; TRBD1 aligns across 12 bases. TRBV23-1 is an ORF for which the function is uncertain. CDR3 length equals 17 residues. The V and J ends lost 6 bases and 2 bases, in that order; junction bases with no gene match: 9. CDR3 DNA sequence: TGCGCCAGCAGCTGCGGGACAGGGGGCGCGGTCACAGATACGCAGTATTTT. As protein: CASSCGTGGAVTDTQYF.